This paragraph covers one TCR beta chain sequence. Its cognate antigen is unknown. This sample was taken from a study of T cell responses to AZD1222 COVID-19 vaccine. V gave up 2 bases and J gave up 4 bases, with 6 bases separating them. The CDR3 has 11 amino acids. The germline gives CDR1 GTSNPN, CDR2 SVGIG (reference sequence). Notes on the study in general: Just a handful of people given AZD1222 tested seropositive at baseline.

The assay was immunoSEQ multiplex PCR, and TCRdb's table has in-frame clones only and misses some. The repertoire holds about 89,000 clones, with around 83% as singletons. The input for sequencing was peripheral blood, taken 28 days after the second AZD1222 dose. The chain recombines TRBV30 with TRBJ2-7, with D unclear. This TCR derives from an adult who received the AZD1222 COVID-19 vaccine. CDR3 coding DNA: TGTGCCTGGAGTACCGATTACGAGCAGTACTTC. This translates into CAWSTDYEQYF.